The clone carrying this T cell receptor beta chain occurred a few times. Stated treatment: some 20 received Ad26.COV2.S at low or high dose, single or two shots; about 5 received placebo; per-sample allocation not given. The study sampled participants on day 63 after the first vaccine or placebo injection. Method: immunoSEQ multiplex PCR; TCRdb's copy keeps in-frame clones and lacks some. This table has some 330,000 clones, almost 90% appearing once. These data belong to a study of Ad26.COV2.S vaccination and SARS-CoV-2 variants. This CDR3 has 14 residues. Trimming removed 7 bases at V and 7 bases at J, with 14 bases between. Looked up from germline, CDR1 is MNHNY and CDR2 is SVGAGI (reference sequence).

The sequenced sample was peripheral blood, obtained in a trial of Ad26.COV2.S vaccine versus placebo. This receptor was taken from a person between 18 and 59 years old who received the Ad26.COV2.S COVID-19 vaccine or a placebo. This chain joins TRBV6-6 and TRBJ1-6; D may be TRBD1 (6 bases). This chain's CDR3 is CASTPGQPNSPLHF. In DNA, the CDR3 is TGTGCCAGCACCCCGGGACAACCGAATTCACCCCTCCACTTT.